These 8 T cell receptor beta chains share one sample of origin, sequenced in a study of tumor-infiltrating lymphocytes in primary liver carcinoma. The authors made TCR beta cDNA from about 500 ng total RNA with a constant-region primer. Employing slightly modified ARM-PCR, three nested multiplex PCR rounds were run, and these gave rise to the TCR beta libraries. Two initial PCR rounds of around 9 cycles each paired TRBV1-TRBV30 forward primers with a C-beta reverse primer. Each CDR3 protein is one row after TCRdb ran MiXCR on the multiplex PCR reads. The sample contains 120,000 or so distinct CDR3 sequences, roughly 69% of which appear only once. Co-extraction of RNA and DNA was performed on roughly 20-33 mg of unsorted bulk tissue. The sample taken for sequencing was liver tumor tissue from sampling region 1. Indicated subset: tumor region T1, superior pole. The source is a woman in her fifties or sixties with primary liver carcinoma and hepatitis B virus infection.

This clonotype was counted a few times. CDR3 protein: CAISEPVGLEYGYTF. CDR3 sequence (DNA): TGTGCCATCAGTGAGCCCGTGGGACTGGAGTATGGCTACACCTTC. The V gene is TRBV10-3, the J gene TRBJ1-2, with a possible D match to TRBD1 (5 bases). Trimming shortened V by 2 bases and J by 5 bases, and 15 bases separated the two germline ends. Per germline, CDR1 ENHRY and CDR2 SYGVKD. CDR3 length equals 15 residues.

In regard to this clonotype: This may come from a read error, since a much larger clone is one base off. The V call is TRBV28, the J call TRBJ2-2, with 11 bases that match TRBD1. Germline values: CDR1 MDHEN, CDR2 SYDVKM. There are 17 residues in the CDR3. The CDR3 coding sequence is TGTGCCAGCAGTCCCAACCCGGGACAGGGGGGCACCGGGGTGCTGTTTTTT. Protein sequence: CASSPNPGQGGTGVLFF.

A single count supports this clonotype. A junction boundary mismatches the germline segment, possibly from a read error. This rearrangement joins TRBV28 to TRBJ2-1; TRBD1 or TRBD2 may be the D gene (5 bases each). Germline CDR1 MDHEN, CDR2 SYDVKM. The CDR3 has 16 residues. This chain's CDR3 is CANSLYRGSSYNEQFF. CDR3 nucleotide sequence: TGTGCCAACAGTTTATATCGGGGCAGCTCCTACAATGAGCAGTTCTTC.

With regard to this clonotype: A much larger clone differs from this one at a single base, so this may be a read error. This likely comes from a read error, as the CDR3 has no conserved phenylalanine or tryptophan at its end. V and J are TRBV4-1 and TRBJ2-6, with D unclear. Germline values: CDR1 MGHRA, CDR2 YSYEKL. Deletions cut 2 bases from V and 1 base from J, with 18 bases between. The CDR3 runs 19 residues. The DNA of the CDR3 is TGCGCCAGCAGCCAACTACTCACGGCTCCAACATCTGGGGCCAACGTCCTGACTTTA. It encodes CASSQLLTAPTSGANVLTL.

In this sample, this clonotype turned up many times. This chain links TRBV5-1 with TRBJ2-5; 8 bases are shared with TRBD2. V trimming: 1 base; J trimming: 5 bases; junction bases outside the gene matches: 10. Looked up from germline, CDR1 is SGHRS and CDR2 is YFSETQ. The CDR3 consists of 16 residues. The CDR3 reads CASSLRGAGEGETQYF. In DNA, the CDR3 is TGCGCCAGCAGCTTGCGAGGAGCGGGAGAAGGGGAGACCCAGTACTTC. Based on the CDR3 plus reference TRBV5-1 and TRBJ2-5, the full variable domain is KAGVTQTPRYLIKTRGQQVTLSCSPISGHRSVSWYQQTPGQGLQFLFEYFSETQRNKGNFPGRFSGRQFSNSRSEMNVSTLELGDSALYLCASSLRGAGEGETQYFGPGTRLLVL.

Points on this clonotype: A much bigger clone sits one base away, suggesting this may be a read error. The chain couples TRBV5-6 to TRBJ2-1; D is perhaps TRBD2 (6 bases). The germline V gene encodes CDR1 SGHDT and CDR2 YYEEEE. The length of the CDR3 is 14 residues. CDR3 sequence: CTSSFFSGYNEQFF. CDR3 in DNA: TGTACCAGCAGCTTTTTTAGCGGCTACAATGAGCAGTTCTTC.

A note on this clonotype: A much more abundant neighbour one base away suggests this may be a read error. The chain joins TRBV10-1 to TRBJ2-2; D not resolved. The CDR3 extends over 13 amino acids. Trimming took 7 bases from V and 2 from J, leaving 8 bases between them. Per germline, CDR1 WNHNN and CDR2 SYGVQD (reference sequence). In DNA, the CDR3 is TGCGCCAGCAAAGGTTCTAACACCGGGGAGCTGTTTTTT. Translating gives CASKGSNTGELFF.

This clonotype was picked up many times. CDR3 DNA: TGTGCCAGCAGTTACTCGGCGGGGACCGACGGCTACACCTTC. It codes for CASSYSAGTDGYTF. The chain has TRBV6-2 or TRBV6-3 and TRBJ1-2; possible D gene TRBD1, 5 bases. The ends were cut back, 0 bases at V and 8 bases at J, with 13 bases in the middle. CDR3 size: 14 residues. Germline V lookup: CDR1 MNHEY, CDR2 SVGEGT.